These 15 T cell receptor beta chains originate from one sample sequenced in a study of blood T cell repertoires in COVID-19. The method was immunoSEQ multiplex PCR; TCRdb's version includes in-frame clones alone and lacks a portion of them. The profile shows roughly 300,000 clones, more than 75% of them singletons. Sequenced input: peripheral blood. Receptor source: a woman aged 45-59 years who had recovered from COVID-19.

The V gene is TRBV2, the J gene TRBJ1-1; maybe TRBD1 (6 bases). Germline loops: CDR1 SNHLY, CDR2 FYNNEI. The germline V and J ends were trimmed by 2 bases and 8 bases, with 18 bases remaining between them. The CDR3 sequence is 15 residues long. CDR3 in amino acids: CASSELAGAGDEAFF. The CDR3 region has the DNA TGTGCCAGCAGTGAACTTGCAGGGGCGGGGGACGAAGCTTTCTTT.

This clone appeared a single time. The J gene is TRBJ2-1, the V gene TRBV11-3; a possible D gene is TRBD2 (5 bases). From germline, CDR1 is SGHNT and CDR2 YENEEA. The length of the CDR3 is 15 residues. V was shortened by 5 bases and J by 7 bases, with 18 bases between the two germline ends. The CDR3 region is CASSRRAGPGNEQFF. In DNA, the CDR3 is TGTGCCAGCAGCCGACGGGCCGGGCCGGGGAATGAGCAGTTCTTC.

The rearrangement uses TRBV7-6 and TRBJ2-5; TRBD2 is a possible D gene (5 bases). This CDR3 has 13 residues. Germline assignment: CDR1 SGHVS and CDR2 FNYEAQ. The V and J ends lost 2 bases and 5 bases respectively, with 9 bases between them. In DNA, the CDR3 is TGTGCCAGCAGCTTACTAGCATCGGAGACCCAGTACTTC. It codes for CASSLLASETQYF. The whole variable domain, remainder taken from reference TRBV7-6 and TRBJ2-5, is GAGVSQSPRYKVTKRGQDVALRCDPISGHVSLYWYRQALGQGPEFLTYFNYEAQQDKSGLPNDRFSAERPEGSISTLTIQRTEQRDSAMYRCASSLLASETQYFGPGTRLLVL.

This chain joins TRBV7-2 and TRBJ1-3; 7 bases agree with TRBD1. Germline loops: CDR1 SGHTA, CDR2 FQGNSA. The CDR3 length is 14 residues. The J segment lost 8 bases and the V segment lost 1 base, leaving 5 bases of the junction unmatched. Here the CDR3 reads CASSLVQQGHTIYF. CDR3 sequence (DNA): TGTGCCAGCAGCTTAGTACAACAGGGGCACACCATATATTTT.

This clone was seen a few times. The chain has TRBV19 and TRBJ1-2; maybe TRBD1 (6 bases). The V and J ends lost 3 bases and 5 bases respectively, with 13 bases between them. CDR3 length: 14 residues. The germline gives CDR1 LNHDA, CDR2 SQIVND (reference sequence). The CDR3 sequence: CASSIQGPRYGYTF. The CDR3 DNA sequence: TGTGCCAGTAGTATCCAGGGGCCGCGATATGGCTACACCTTC. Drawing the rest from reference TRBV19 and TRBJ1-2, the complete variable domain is DGGITQSPKYLFRKEGQNVTLSCEQNLNHDAMYWYRQDPGQGLRLIYYSQIVNDFQKGDIAEGYSVSREKKESFPLTVTSAQKNPTAFYLCASSIQGPRYGYTFGSGTRLTVV.

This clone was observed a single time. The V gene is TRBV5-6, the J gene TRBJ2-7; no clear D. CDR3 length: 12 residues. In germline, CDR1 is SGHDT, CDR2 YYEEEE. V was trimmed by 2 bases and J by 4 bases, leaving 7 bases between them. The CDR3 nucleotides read TGTGCCAGCAGCTTCTGGCGGTACGAGCAGTACTTC. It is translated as CASSFWRYEQYF.

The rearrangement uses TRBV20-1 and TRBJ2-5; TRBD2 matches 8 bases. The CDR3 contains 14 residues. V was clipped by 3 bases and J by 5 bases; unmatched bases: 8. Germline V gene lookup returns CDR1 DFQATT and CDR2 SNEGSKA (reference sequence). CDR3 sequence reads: CSASSGGGRETQYF. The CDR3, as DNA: TGCAGTGCTAGTTCTGGCGGGGGGAGGGAGACCCAGTACTTC.

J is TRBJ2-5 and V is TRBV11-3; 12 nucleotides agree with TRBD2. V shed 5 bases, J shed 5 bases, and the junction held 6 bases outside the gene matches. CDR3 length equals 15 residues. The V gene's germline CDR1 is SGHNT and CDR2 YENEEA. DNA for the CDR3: TGTGCCAGCAGCCCGGGACTAGCGGGCGGGGAGACCCAGTACTTC. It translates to CASSPGLAGGETQYF.

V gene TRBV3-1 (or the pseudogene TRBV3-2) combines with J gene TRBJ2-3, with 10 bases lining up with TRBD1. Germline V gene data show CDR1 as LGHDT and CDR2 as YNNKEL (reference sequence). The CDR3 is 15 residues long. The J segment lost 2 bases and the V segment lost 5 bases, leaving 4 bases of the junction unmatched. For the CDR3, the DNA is TGTGCCAGCAGCTTCGGGACAGGGGACACAGATACGCAGTATTTT. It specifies CASSFGTGDTDTQYF.

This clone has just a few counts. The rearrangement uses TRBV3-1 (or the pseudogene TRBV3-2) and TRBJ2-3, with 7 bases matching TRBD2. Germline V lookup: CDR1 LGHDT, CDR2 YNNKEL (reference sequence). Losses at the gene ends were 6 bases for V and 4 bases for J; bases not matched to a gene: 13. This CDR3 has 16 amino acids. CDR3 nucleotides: TGTGCCAGCAGGGACAATAGCGGGTCATTACCAGATACGCAGTATTTT. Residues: CASRDNSGSLPDTQYF.

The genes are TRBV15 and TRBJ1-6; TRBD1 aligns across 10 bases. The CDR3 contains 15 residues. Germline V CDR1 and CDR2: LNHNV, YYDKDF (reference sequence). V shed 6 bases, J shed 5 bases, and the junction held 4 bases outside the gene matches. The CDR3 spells CATSPTGGHNSPLHF. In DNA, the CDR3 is TGTGCCACCAGTCCGACAGGGGGCCATAATTCACCCCTCCACTTT.

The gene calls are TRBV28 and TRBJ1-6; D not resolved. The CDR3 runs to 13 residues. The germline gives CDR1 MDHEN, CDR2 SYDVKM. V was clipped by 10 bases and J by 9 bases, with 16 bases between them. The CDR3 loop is CATQDGEASPLHF. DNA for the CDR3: TGTGCCACCCAGGACGGGGAGGCTTCACCCCTCCACTTT.

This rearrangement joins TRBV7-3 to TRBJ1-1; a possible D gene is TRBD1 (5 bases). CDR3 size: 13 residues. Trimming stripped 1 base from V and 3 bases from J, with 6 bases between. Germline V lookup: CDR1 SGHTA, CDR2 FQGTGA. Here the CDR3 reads CASSLKGYTEAFF. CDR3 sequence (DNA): TGTGCCAGCAGCTTAAAGGGGTACACTGAAGCTTTCTTT.

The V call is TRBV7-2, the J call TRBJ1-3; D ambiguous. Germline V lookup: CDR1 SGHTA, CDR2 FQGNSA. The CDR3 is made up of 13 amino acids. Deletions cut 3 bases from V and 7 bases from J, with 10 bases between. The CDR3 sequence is CASSLAPANTIYF. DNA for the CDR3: TGTGCCAGCAGCTTGGCTCCCGCTAACACCATATATTTT.

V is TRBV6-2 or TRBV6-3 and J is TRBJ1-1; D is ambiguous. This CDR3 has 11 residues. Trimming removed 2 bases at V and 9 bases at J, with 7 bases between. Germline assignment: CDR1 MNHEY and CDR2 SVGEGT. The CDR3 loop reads CASSYGNQAFF. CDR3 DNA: TGTGCCAGCAGTTACGGCAACCAAGCTTTCTTT.